These 22 T cell receptor beta chains share one sample of origin, sequenced in a study of cytomegalovirus exposure and HLA in healthy donors. It was with 60 Vbeta and 13 Jbeta primers that the PCR ran. The method was immunoSEQ multiplex PCR; TCRdb's version includes in-frame clones alone and lacks a portion of them. The listing contains approximately 140,000 clones. The sequencing input was PBMCs. The receptor set was obtained from a woman aged 50 to 65 in good health and CMV-seronegative.

The gene calls are TRBV15 and TRBJ1-1; TRBD1 aligns across 7 bases. CDR1 and CDR2 from the germline V gene are LNHNV and YYDKDF (reference sequence). J gave up 2 bases and V 2 bases, and 2 bases lay outside the gene matches. The CDR3 spans 14 residues. The CDR3 DNA follows: TGTGCCACCAGCAGATACAGGGGAAACACTGAAGCTTTCTTT. This sequence encodes CATSRYRGNTEAFF.

V usage is TRBV10-1 and J usage is TRBJ2-2, with 10 nucleotides matching TRBD2. The V segment lost 0 bases and the J segment 5 bases; nucleotides outside the gene matches: 3. Germline-derived CDR1 and CDR2 are WNHNN and SYGVQD (reference sequence). The CDR3 is 16 amino acids. The CDR3 protein is CASSESRAGGTGELFF. CDR3 DNA: TGCGCCAGCAGTGAGTCCCGAGCGGGAGGGACCGGGGAGCTGTTTTTT.

Concerning this clone itself: Other DNA sequences in this specimen translate into the identical CDR3. CDR3 sequence (DNA): TGCGCCAGCAGCCCGAGCGGGGGCACTGAAGCTTTCTTT. It codes for CASSPSGGTEAFF. The J gene is TRBJ1-1, the V gene TRBV5-1, with D possibly matching TRBD1 (5 bases). V lost 4 bases, J lost 4 bases, and 11 bases lay in between. CDR3 length: 13 residues. The germline gives CDR1 SGHRS, CDR2 YFSETQ.

J is TRBJ2-3 and V is TRBV4-2; 7 bases align to TRBD2. CDR1 and CDR2 (germline): LGHNA, YNFKEQ. V shed 0 bases and J 0 bases; nucleotides not matched to a gene: 3. This CDR3 has 16 amino acids. The CDR3 DNA is TGTGCCAGCAGCCAAGATAATAGCGGGAGCACAGATACGCAGTATTTT. Encoded protein: CASSQDNSGSTDTQYF.

V usage is TRBV4-1 and J usage is TRBJ1-2; D is unclear. Trimming left V 4 bases short and J 7 bases short, with 10 bases between. Germline-derived CDR1 and CDR2 are MGHRA and YSYEKL. The CDR3 consists of 12 residues. The CDR3 coding sequence is TGCGCCAGCAGCCCCCCGGCGGGTGGCTACACCTTC. Encoded protein: CASSPPAGGYTF.

The genes are TRBV6-5 and TRBJ2-1, with 7 positions matching TRBD1. Trimming removed 0 bases from V and 4 bases from J; junction bases left unmatched: 3. Germline CDR1 and CDR2: MNHEY and SVGAGI. The CDR3 runs 15 residues. In DNA, the CDR3 is TGTGCCAGCAGTTACTCGGGACAGATTTACAATGAGCAGTTCTTC. Protein sequence: CASSYSGQIYNEQFF.

The chain employs TRBV7-9 and TRBJ2-5; a possible D gene is TRBD2 (6 bases). Trimming took 11 bases from V and 0 from J, leaving 13 bases between them. The V gene's germline CDR1 is SEHNR and CDR2 FQNEAQ (reference sequence). The CDR3 runs 13 residues. Here the CDR3 reads CAGLRDYQETQYF. The DNA for the CDR3 is TGTGCCGGTCTAAGGGACTACCAAGAGACCCAGTACTTC.

The chain links TRBV7-3 to TRBJ2-2; no reliable D call. Germline V gene lookup returns CDR1 SGHTA and CDR2 FQGTGA. The CDR3 is 13 amino acids. With 0 bases removed from V and 8 bases from J, the gap between germline ends came to 7 bases. In DNA form, the CDR3 reads TGTGCCAGCAGCTTAACATTTTCTGGGGAGCTGTTTTTT. This codes for CASSLTFSGELFF.

The chain is built from TRBV5-1 and TRBJ2-7; D is possibly TRBD2 (5 bases). The CDR3 is made up of 16 amino acids. The ends were cut back, 0 bases at V and 3 bases at J, with 16 bases in the middle. The germline gives CDR1 SGHRS, CDR2 YFSETQ. The CDR3 coding sequence is TGCGCCAGCAGCTTGGGGACCTTCCAAGAGGGCTACGAGCAGTACTTC. This codes for CASSLGTFQEGYEQYF.

The gene calls are TRBV5-1 and TRBJ2-3, with D possibly TRBD1 on 6 matching bases. Germline V gives CDR1 SGHRS, CDR2 YFSETQ. With 3 bases removed from V and 8 bases from J, the gap between germline ends came to 22 bases. CDR3 size: 16 residues. CDR3 residues: CASSSKQGGSLGTQYF. CDR3 nucleotide sequence: TGCGCCAGCAGCTCCAAACAGGGTGGCTCATTAGGTACGCAGTATTTT.

The chain combines TRBV4-1 with TRBJ2-3; 16 nucleotides line up with TRBD2. The CDR3 covers 19 residues. The germline gives CDR1 MGHRA, CDR2 YSYEKL. Trimming cost V 1 base and J 0 bases; bases outside gene matches: 4. The CDR3 DNA is TGCGCCAGCAGCCAAGCCGGGACTAGCGGGAGGGGCAGCACAGATACGCAGTATTTT. Protein sequence: CASSQAGTSGRGSTDTQYF.

The chain combines TRBV7-2 with TRBJ1-1; the D gene is possibly TRBD1 (5 bases). Trimming left V 4 bases short and J 0 bases short, with 15 bases between. Germline V gene data show CDR1 as SGHTA and CDR2 as FQGNSA. This CDR3 comprises 16 residues. The CDR3 DNA sequence: TGTGCCAGCAGCTCCCAGGGATCACCTTTGAACACTGAAGCTTTCTTT. Protein sequence: CASSSQGSPLNTEAFF.

The chain carries TRBV15 and TRBJ1-5, with a tentative D call TRBD1 (5 bases). V was pared by 8 bases and J by 7 bases, with 21 bases between. Germline CDR1 and CDR2: LNHNV and YYDKDF (reference sequence). This CDR3 region has 15 residues. This chain's CDR3 is CATSWRGGAGQPQHF. The CDR3 coding sequence is TGTGCCACCTCATGGAGGGGAGGGGCTGGCCAGCCCCAGCATTTT.

CDR3 residues: CASSLWPVPPSYEQYF. CDR3 nucleotide sequence: TGTGCCAGCAGTTTATGGCCGGTACCCCCATCCTACGAGCAGTACTTC. This chain links TRBV28 with TRBJ2-7; no firm D call. CDR3 size: 16 residues. Looked up from germline, CDR1 is MDHEN and CDR2 is SYDVKM. Trimming took off 0 bases at V and 1 base at J, with 13 bases between the two ends.

The chain combines TRBV30 with TRBJ2-5; a weak D match, TRBD2 (5 bases). From germline, CDR1 is GTSNPN and CDR2 SVGIG (reference sequence). CDR3 length equals 12 residues. Trimming cost V 0 bases and J 4 bases, with 6 bases left between them. CDR3 sequence reads: CAWSVRGETQYF. The CDR3 bases are TGTGCCTGGAGTGTACGGGGAGAGACCCAGTACTTC.

V gene TRBV5-1 combines with J gene TRBJ2-1, with TRBD1 matching 10 bases. V dropped 0 bases and J dropped 6; count of bases not matched to a gene: 0. The germline gives CDR1 SGHRS, CDR2 YFSETQ. CDR3 length: 14 residues. In nucleotides, the CDR3 is TGCGCCAGCAGCTTGGGGACAGGGGGCAATGAGCAGTTCTTC. This translates into CASSLGTGGNEQFF.

The chain recombines TRBV6-5 with TRBJ1-3, with 7 bases identical to TRBD1. This CDR3 contains 15 residues. The J segment lost 2 bases and the V segment lost 5 bases, leaving 6 bases of the junction unmatched. Germline assignment: CDR1 MNHEY and CDR2 SVGAGI. The DNA for the CDR3 is TGTGCCAGCAGTCCGCAGACAGGGACTGGAAACACCATATATTTT. This translates into CASSPQTGTGNTIYF.

This chain joins TRBV7-8 and TRBJ2-7, with D perhaps matching TRBD1 (6 bases). The germline V and J ends were trimmed by 5 bases and 0 bases, with 11 bases remaining between them. CDR3 length: 14 residues. CDR1 SGHVS and CDR2 FQNEAQ come from the germline V gene. The CDR3 loop reads CASSAPDSSYEQYF. DNA for the CDR3: TGTGCCAGCAGCGCCCCGGACAGCTCCTACGAGCAGTACTTC. The full variable domain, in which reference TRBV7-8 and TRBJ2-7 provide the parts outside the CDR3, is GAGVSQSPRYKVAKRGQDVALRCDPISGHVSLFWYQQALGQGPEFLTYFQNEAQLDKSGLPSDRFFAERPEGSVSTLKIQRTQQEDSAVYLCASSAPDSSYEQYFGPGTRLTVT.

V is TRBV2 and J is TRBJ2-1; TRBD2 agrees at 7 bases. V lost 10 bases, J lost 2 bases, and 8 bases stayed unmatched. The CDR3 has 14 residues. Germline V gene lookup returns CDR1 SNHLY and CDR2 FYNNEI. The CDR3 DNA follows: TGTGCCATCTTAACTAGCGAACCCTACAATGAGCAGTTCTTC. This translates into CAILTSEPYNEQFF.

The chain is built from TRBV4-3 and TRBJ2-7, with 7 positions matching TRBD2. With V trimmed by 1 base and J by 0 bases, 3 bases remained unmatched. The CDR3 runs to 15 residues. Germline V gene data show CDR1 as LGHNA and CDR2 as YSLEER. CDR3 nucleotides: TGCGCCAGCAGCCAAGGACCTAGCGGCTCCTACGAGCAGTACTTC. Protein: CASSQGPSGSYEQYF.

CDR3 DNA: TGTGCCAGCAGCCAGGACAGCACCTACGAGCAGTACTTC. Translation gives CASSQDSTYEQYF. V gene TRBV11-2 combines with J gene TRBJ2-7; tentatively, D is TRBD1 (6 bases). Between the trimmed V and J ends, which lost 5 bases and 2 bases, there was a span of 10 bases. Per the germline V gene, CDR1 is SGHAT and CDR2 is FQNNGV. The CDR3 sequence is 13 residues long.

The chain joins TRBV29-1 to TRBJ1-4; D gene unclear. Germline CDR1 is SQVTM and CDR2 is ANQGSEA. The CDR3 totals 12 residues. Trimming left V 4 bases short and J 3 bases short, with 6 bases between. The CDR3 spells CSVVQSNEKLFF. The CDR3 DNA is TGCAGCGTTGTACAATCTAATGAAAAACTGTTTTTT.